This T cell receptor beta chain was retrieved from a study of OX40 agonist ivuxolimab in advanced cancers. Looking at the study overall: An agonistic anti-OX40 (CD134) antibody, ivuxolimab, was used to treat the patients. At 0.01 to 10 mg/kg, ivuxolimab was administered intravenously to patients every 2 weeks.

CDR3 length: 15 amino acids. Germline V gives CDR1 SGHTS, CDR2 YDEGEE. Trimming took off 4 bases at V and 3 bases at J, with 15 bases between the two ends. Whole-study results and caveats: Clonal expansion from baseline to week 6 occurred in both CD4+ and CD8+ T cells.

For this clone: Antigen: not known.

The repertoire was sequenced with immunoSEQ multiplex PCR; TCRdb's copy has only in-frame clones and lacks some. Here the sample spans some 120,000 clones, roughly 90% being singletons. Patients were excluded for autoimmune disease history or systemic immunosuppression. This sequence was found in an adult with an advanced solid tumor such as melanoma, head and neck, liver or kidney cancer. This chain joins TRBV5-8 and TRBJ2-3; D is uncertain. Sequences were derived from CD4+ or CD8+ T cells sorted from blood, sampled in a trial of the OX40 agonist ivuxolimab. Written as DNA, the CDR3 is TGTGCCAGCAGCGACCTAGGCGGTAGAACAGATACGCAGTATTTT. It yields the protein CASSDLGGRTDTQYF.